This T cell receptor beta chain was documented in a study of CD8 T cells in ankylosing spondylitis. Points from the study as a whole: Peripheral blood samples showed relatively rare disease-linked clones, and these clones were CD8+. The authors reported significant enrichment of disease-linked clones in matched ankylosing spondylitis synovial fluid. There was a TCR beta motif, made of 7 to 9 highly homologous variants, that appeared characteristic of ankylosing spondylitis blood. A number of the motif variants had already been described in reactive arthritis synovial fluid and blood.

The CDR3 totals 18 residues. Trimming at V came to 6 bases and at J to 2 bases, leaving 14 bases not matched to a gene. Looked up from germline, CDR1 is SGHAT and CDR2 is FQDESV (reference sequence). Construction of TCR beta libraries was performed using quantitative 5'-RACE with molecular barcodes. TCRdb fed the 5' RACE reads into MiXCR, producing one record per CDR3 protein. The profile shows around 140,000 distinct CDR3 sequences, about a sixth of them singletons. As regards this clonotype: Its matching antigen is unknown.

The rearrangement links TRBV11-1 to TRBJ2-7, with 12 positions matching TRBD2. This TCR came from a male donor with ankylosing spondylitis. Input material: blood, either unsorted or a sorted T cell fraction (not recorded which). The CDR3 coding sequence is TGTGCCAGCAGTAGTTCCGGACTAGCGGGGAAGTGGGCCTACGAGCAGTACTTC. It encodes CASSSSGLAGKWAYEQYF.